This entry lists 24 T cell receptor beta chains sequenced from one sample in a study of blood T cell repertoires in COVID-19. Profiled with immunoSEQ multiplex PCR; TCRdb holds only in-frame clones, not every one. This sample has roughly 300,000 clones, with roughly 90% found just once. The sequencing sample was made of peripheral blood. Receptors originate from a woman in her twenties or thirties with COVID-19, enrolled during active disease.

This chain links TRBV2 with TRBJ1-4; D gene uncertain. Trimming removed 2 bases at V and 11 bases at J, with 15 bases between. CDR3 length: 14 amino acids. CDR1 is SNHLY, CDR2 FYNNEI, per germline. In DNA, the CDR3 is TGTGCCAGCAGTGAAAATCGACAAGGCGGGAAACTGTTTTTT. Its protein product is CASSENRQGGKLFF.

V and J are TRBV2 and TRBJ2-1, with 11 nucleotides matching TRBD2. CDR1 SNHLY and CDR2 FYNNEI come from the germline V gene. V shed 8 bases, J shed 4 bases, and the junction held 13 bases outside the gene matches. This CDR3 is 17 amino acids long. CDR3 protein: CASSSLRGTSGYNEQFF. For the CDR3, the DNA is TGTGCCAGCTCCTCCCTCAGGGGGACTAGCGGATACAATGAGCAGTTCTTC.

V gene TRBV13 combines with J gene TRBJ2-2, with 14 bases lining up with TRBD2. Germline V CDR1 and CDR2: PRHDT, FYEKMQ (reference sequence). Trimming took 5 bases from V and 3 from J; bases not matched to a gene: 5. There are 17 residues in the CDR3. The DNA of the CDR3 is TGTGCCAGCAGCCCCGAGGGACTAGCGGGAGACACCGGGGAGCTGTTTTTT. It translates to CASSPEGLAGDTGELFF.

The rearrangement uses TRBV21-1 and TRBJ1-6; whether TRBD1, the table's D call, matches the DNA was not checked. TRBV21-1 is a listed pseudogene. CDR3 length: 17 residues. CDR3 in DNA: TGTGCCAGCAGCAAAGGCACAGGGATGTCCTATAATTCACCCCTCCACTTT. As protein: CASSKGTGMSYNSPLHF.

The genes are TRBV7-6 and TRBJ1-1; 10 nucleotides agree with TRBD1. CDR1 SGHVS and CDR2 FNYEAQ come from the germline V gene. This CDR3 has 15 amino acids. The V segment lost 1 base and the J segment 4 bases; nucleotides outside the gene matches: 3. This CDR3 reads CASSLEGQGSTEAFF. CDR3 coding DNA: TGTGCCAGCAGCTTAGAGGGACAGGGGAGCACTGAAGCTTTCTTT.

The rearrangement links TRBV11-3 to TRBJ2-3; 11 bases agree with TRBD2. In germline, CDR1 is SGHNT, CDR2 YENEEA. This CDR3 is 14 amino acids long. After removal of 5 bases from V and 7 bases from J, the junction contained 5 bases not matched to a gene. In DNA form, the CDR3 reads TGTGCCAGCAGCCCCACTAGCGGGAGTCATACGCAGTATTTT. This gives the protein CASSPTSGSHTQYF.

The chain carries TRBV28 and TRBJ2-4; tentative D call: TRBD1 (6 bases). This CDR3 region has 16 residues. Germline-derived CDR1 and CDR2 are MDHEN and SYDVKM. The germline V and J ends were trimmed by 6 bases and 7 bases, with 22 bases remaining between them. The CDR3, as DNA: TGTGCCAGCAGCCCCCCGACAGGAAAAGGCGGCAACATTCAGTACTTC. This sequence encodes CASSPPTGKGGNIQYF.

The chain joins TRBV29-1 to TRBJ2-5; TRBD1 matches at 11 bases. Germline V gives CDR1 SQVTM, CDR2 ANQGSEA. CDR3 length: 13 residues. V gave up 7 bases and J gave up 2 bases; unmatched junction bases: 3. As DNA, the CDR3 is TGCAGCGCCGGACAGGGGGCGCAAGAGACCCAGTACTTC. Amino acids: CSAGQGAQETQYF. The full variable domain, rest sourced from reference TRBV29-1 and TRBJ2-5, is SAVISQKPSRDICQRGTSLTIQCQVDSQVTMMFWYRQQPGQSLTLIATANQGSEATYESGFVIDKFPISRPNLTFSTLTVSNMSPEDSSIYLCSAGQGAQETQYFGPGTRLLVL.

The J gene is TRBJ2-7, the V gene TRBV29-1; 11 nucleotides match TRBD1. The CDR3 consists of 14 residues. Germline V gene data show CDR1 as SQVTM and CDR2 as ANQGSEA. Trimming cost V 4 bases and J 3 bases; bases outside gene matches: 5. CDR3 protein: CSVGTGGGYYEQYF. In DNA, the CDR3 is TGCAGCGTTGGGACAGGGGGCGGCTACTACGAGCAGTACTTC.

The chain recombines TRBV11-2 with TRBJ2-1; 9 bases line up with TRBD2. This CDR3 has 19 amino acids. V lost 4 bases and J lost 5; bases outside the gene matches: 18. Germline V gives CDR1 SGHAT, CDR2 FQNNGV. CDR3 coding DNA: TGTGCCAGCAGCTCCGGGGGGGGACTAGCCGGAGGGGTCCACAATGAGCAGTTCTTC. This encodes CASSSGGGLAGGVHNEQFF.

The chain has TRBV6-6 and TRBJ2-5; TRBD1 aligns across 8 bases. The J segment lost 5 bases and the V segment lost 2 bases, leaving 7 bases of the junction unmatched. The CDR3 is 15 residues long. The V gene's germline CDR1 is MNHNY and CDR2 SVGAGI (reference sequence). CDR3 in DNA: TGTGCCAGCAGTTACCGGGACAGGTTATGGGAGACCCAGTACTTC. Its protein is CASSYRDRLWETQYF.

The CDR3 bases are TGTGCCAGCAGTTATCGGACAGACACTGAAGCTTTCTTT. Protein sequence: CASSYRTDTEAFF. The chain uses TRBV6-5 and TRBJ1-1; perhaps TRBD1 as D (6 bases). With 3 bases removed from V and 3 bases from J, the gap between germline ends came to 8 bases. The germline CDR1 and CDR2 sequences are MNHEY and SVGAGI. The CDR3 is 13 residues long.

The chain uses TRBV19 and TRBJ1-5; D possibly corresponds to TRBD1 (6 bases). The CDR3 is 15 residues long. V was shortened by 4 bases and J by 0 bases, with 10 bases between the two germline ends. In germline, CDR1 is LNHDA, CDR2 SQIVND (reference sequence). CDR3 DNA sequence: TGTGCCAGTAGTACTTGGACAGCTAGCAATCAGCCCCAGCATTTT. This translates into CASSTWTASNQPQHF.

The rearrangement uses TRBV19 and TRBJ1-3, with TRBD1 as a possible D gene (5 bases). Germline V CDR1 and CDR2: LNHDA, SQIVND (reference sequence). V was shortened by 3 bases and J by 2 bases, with 11 bases between the two germline ends. The CDR3 consists of 15 residues. The CDR3 DNA reads as TGTGCCAGTAGTATCAGGGCAGGCGCTGGAAACACCATATATTTT. As protein: CASSIRAGAGNTIYF.

Here the CDR3 reads CASSRGQGRQEKLFF. For the CDR3, the DNA is TGTGCCAGCAGCCGAGGACAGGGGAGACAGGAAAAACTGTTTTTT. The V gene is TRBV11-2, the J gene TRBJ1-4; 9 bases match TRBD1. This CDR3 comprises 15 residues. V lost 5 bases and J lost 8; bases outside the gene matches: 9. Germline lookup yields CDR1 SGHAT and CDR2 FQNNGV.

This clone came up once. The rearrangement uses TRBV5-6 and TRBJ2-5; 8 bases match TRBD2. After removal of 4 bases from V and 7 bases from J, the junction contained 12 bases not matched to a gene. CDR3 size: 15 residues. Germline CDR1 is SGHDT and CDR2 is YYEEEE. CDR3 sequence reads: CASSLGLGSSGTQYF. DNA of the CDR3: TGTGCCAGCAGCCTGGGACTAGGCAGCTCGGGGACCCAGTACTTC.

The V and J genes are TRBV2 and TRBJ1-2; TRBD1 agrees at 9 bases. The CDR3 covers 20 residues. Trimming took 5 bases from V and 8 from J; bases not matched to a gene: 27. Germline CDR1 reads SNHLY; CDR2 reads FYNNEI. In DNA form, the CDR3 reads TGTGCCAGCAGTCCCCAACTGTTTGTATTTTCGGGACAGGGAAGAGGGGGCTACACCTTC. Amino acids: CASSPQLFVFSGQGRGGYTF. The variable domain in full, completed from reference TRBV2 and TRBJ1-2, reads EPEVTQTPSHQVTQMGQEVILRCVPISNHLYFYWYRQILGQKVEFLVSFYNNEISEKSEIFDDQFSVERPDGSNFTLKIRSTKLEDSAMYFCASSPQLFVFSGQGRGGYTFGSGTRLTVV.

This chain joins TRBV6-1 and TRBJ2-3, with 13 bases lining up with TRBD2. CDR3 length equals 18 residues. V dropped 0 bases and J dropped 1; count of bases not matched to a gene: 4. CDR1 is MNHNS, CDR2 SASEGT, per germline. The CDR3 nucleotides read TGTGCCAGCAGTGAAGCCCGACTAGCGGGAGGCGGCACAGATACGCAGTATTTT. Translation: CASSEARLAGGGTDTQYF.

The chain recombines TRBV6-1 with TRBJ1-2; D uncertain. The CDR3 spans 15 residues. Trimming took 0 bases from V and 2 from J, leaving 10 bases between them. The V gene's germline CDR1 is MNHNS and CDR2 SASEGT. CDR3 sequence reads: CASSEARKQNYGYTF. The CDR3 DNA reads TGTGCCAGCAGTGAAGCGCGCAAACAGAACTATGGCTACACCTTC.

This chain links TRBV7-2 with TRBJ2-7, with no clear D. The CDR3 contains 11 residues. Trimming removed 3 bases from V and 3 bases from J, with 3 bases in between. CDR1 SGHTA and CDR2 FQGNSA come from the germline V gene. The CDR3 bases are TGTGCCAGCAGCTTCAGCTACGAGCAGTACTTC. This translates into CASSFSYEQYF.

This clone was seen a few times. The rearrangement uses TRBV11-2 and TRBJ2-1, with D possibly being TRBD2 (6 bases). This CDR3 region has 16 residues. The V end lost 8 bases, the J end lost 2 bases, and 19 bases lay between the germline ends. The germline V gene has CDR1 SGHAT and CDR2 FQNNGV. CDR3 region: CASRPAAGPTYNEQFF. CDR3 coding DNA: TGTGCCAGCCGCCCTGCTGCGGGACCAACCTACAATGAGCAGTTCTTC.

The chain joins TRBV11-2 to TRBJ1-1; D perhaps matches TRBD1 (5 bases). Germline V gene lookup returns CDR1 SGHAT and CDR2 FQNNGV. V gave up 5 bases and J gave up 4 bases, with 20 bases separating them. The CDR3 has 16 residues. CDR3 bases: TGTGCCAGCAGCCTAAGGGCGGGGCTGGGGAGCACTGAAGCTTTCTTT. As protein: CASSLRAGLGSTEAFF.

The chain is built from TRBV28 and TRBJ2-1, with 8 positions matching TRBD2. This CDR3 has 13 residues. The ends lost 10 bases at V and 8 bases at J; junction bases unmatched: 10. Germline lookup yields CDR1 MDHEN and CDR2 SYDVKM. As DNA, the CDR3 is TGTGCCACGGGGGGGGAGGGCCTGGATGAGCAGTTCTTC. Encoded protein: CATGGEGLDEQFF.

This chain joins TRBV20-1 and TRBJ2-1, with D possibly TRBD2 on 5 matching bases. V shed 3 bases and J shed 6 bases, with 9 bases lying between them. The CDR3 consists of 12 residues. Germline V lookup: CDR1 DFQATT, CDR2 SNEGSKA (reference sequence). CDR3 in amino acids: CSASPTSNEQFF. Here the CDR3 DNA reads TGCAGTGCTAGTCCTACTAGCAATGAGCAGTTCTTC.